These T cell receptor beta chains were read from a single sample in a study of Ad26.COV2.S vaccination and SARS-CoV-2 variants. Generated by immunoSEQ multiplex PCR, the TCRdb table keeps only in-frame clones and is missing some. The sample carries 300,000 to 450,000 clones, approximately 85% recorded once. The sequencing here drew on peripheral blood, taken in a trial of Ad26.COV2.S vaccine versus placebo. These receptors were obtained from a person between 18 and 60 years old who received the Ad26.COV2.S COVID-19 vaccine or a placebo. Both conserved end residues are part of each CDR3. A D gene is named only where the DNA matches it firmly. Clone size is given for some rows only: seen once, a few or many times, or a class if the clone is expanded.

clone_size d_call j_call v_call cdr3_nt cdr3_aa
- - TRBJ1-2 TRBV11-3 TGTGCCAGCAGCTTCTATATGGAGGGTAGAAGTCGCTATGGCTACACCTTC CASSFYMEGRSRYGYTF
few TRBD1 TRBJ1-1 TRBV19 TGTGCCAGTAGTACCAGGGACAGGGGACTCCCTGAAGCTTTCTTT CASSTRDRGLPEAFF
- - TRBJ2-2 TRBV6-5 TGTGCCAGCCAAACCGGGACTCACACCGGGGAGCTGTTTTTT CASQTGTHTGELFF
- - TRBJ2-7 TRBV18 TGTGCCAGCTCACCGCTAGGCGGGGACTACGAGCAGTACTTC CASSPLGGDYEQYF
- TRBD1 TRBJ1-5 TRBV28 TGTGCCAGCAGAGAGGGACAGATGTATAGCAATCAGCCCCAGCATTTT CASREGQMYSNQPQHF
- TRBD2 TRBJ2-3 TRBV3-1/TRBV3-2 TGTGCCAGCAGCCCATGGGAGGCTAGCGGAACAGATACGCAGTATTTT CASSPWEASGTDTQYF
- TRBD2 TRBJ2-1 TRBV9 TGTGCCAGCAGCGGGCACCTAGCGGGGGATCATAGCTCCTACAATGAGCAGTTCTTC CASSGHLAGDHSSYNEQFF
- - TRBJ2-7 TRBV5-6 TGTGCCAGCAGCCGCCGGGCGCTTTGGGGGGCAGCCTACGAGCAGTACTTC CASSRRALWGAAYEQYF
few TRBD2 TRBJ2-6 TRBV7-2 TGTGCCAGCAGCTTAGTAGGCGGGAGCTCTGGGGCCAACGTCCTGACTTTC CASSLVGGSSGANVLTF
- - TRBJ2-5 TRBV7-9 TGTGCCAGCAGCGGTCGGGTGCGATTAGAGACCCAGTACTTC CASSGRVRLETQYF
- - TRBJ2-7 TRBV5-1 TGCGCCAGCAGCTTGGATGGACGGCCGAGCTCCTACGAGCAGTACTTC CASSLDGRPSSYEQYF
- - TRBJ2-6 TRBV11-2 TGTGCCAGCAGCTTAGCTGGCAGCTCTGGGGCCAACGTCCTGACTTTC CASSLAGSSGANVLTF